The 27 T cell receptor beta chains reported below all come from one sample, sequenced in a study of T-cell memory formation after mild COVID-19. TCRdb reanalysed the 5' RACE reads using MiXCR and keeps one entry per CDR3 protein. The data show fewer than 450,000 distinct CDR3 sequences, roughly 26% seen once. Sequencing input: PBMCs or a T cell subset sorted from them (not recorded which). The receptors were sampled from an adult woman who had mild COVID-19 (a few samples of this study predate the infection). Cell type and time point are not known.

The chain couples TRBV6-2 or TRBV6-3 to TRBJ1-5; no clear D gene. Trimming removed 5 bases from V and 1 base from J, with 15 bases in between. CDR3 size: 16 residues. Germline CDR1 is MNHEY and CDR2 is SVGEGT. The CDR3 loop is CASSDTRWVSNQPQHF. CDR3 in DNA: TGTGCCAGCAGTGATACCCGGTGGGTGAGCAATCAGCCCCAGCATTTT.

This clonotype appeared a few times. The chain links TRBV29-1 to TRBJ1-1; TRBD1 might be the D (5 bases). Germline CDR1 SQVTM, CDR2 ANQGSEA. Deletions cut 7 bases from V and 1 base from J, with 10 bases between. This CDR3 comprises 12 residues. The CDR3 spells CSGGGPNTEAFF. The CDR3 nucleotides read TGCAGCGGGGGGGGTCCGAACACTGAAGCTTTCTTT.

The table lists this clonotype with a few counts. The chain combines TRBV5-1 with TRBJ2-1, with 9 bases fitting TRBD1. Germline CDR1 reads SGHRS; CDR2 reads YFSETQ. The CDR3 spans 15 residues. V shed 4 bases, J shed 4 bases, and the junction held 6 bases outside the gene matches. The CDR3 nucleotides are TGCGCCAGCAGCACCGGACAGGGGATATACAATGAGCAGTTCTTC. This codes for CASSTGQGIYNEQFF.

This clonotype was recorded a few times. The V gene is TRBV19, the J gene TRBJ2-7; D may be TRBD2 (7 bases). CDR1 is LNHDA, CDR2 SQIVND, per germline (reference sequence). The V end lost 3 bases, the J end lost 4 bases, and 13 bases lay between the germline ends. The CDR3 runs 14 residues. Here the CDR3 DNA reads TGTGCCAGTAGTATCGCGGGGGCCCAATACGAGCAGTACTTC. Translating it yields CASSIAGAQYEQYF.

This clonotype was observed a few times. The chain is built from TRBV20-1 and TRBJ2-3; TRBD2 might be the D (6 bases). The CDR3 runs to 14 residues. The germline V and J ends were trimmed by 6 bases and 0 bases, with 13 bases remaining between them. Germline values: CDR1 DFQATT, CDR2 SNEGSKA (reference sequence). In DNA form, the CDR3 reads TGCAGTGCCCCTTGGGACTCTAGCACAGATACGCAGTATTTT. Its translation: CSAPWDSSTDTQYF.

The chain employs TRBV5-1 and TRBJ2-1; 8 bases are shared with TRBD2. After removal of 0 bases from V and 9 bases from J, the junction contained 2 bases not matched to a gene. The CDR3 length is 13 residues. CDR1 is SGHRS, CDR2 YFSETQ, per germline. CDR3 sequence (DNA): TGCGCCAGCAGCTTGGGACTAGCGACTGAGCAGTTCTTC. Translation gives CASSLGLATEQFF.

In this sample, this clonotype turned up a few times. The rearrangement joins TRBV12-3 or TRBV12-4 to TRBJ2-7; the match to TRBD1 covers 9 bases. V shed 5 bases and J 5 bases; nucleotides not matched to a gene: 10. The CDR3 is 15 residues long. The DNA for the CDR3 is TGTGCCAGCAGTACCACCGGGACAGGGATCCACGAGCAGTACTTC. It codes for CASSTTGTGIHEQYF.

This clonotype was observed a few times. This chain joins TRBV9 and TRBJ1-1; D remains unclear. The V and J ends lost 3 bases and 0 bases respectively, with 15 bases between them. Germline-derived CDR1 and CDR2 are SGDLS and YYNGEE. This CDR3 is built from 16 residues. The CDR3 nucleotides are TGTGCCAGCAGCGCAATCACAGCTGACTTGAACACTGAAGCTTTCTTT. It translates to CASSAITADLNTEAFF.

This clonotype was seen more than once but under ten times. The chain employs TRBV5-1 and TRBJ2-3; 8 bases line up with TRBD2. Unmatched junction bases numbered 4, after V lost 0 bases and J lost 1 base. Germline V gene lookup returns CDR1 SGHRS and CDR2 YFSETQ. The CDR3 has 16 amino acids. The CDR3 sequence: CASSLERGGGTDTQYF. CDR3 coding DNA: TGCGCCAGCAGCTTGGAACGGGGGGGCGGCACAGATACGCAGTATTTT.

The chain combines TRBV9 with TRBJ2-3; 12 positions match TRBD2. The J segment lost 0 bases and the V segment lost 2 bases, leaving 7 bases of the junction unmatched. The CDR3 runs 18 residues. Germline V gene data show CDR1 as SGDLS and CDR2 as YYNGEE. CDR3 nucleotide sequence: TGTGCCAGCAGCGTTCCTAGCGGGGGGGCAACTAGCACAGATACGCAGTATTTT. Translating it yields CASSVPSGGATSTDTQYF.

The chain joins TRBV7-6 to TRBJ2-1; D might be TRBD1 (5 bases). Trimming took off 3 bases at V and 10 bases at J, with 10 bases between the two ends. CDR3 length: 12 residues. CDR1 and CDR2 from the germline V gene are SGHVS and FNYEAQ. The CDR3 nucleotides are TGTGCCAGCAGCTTCTCGCGACAGGAGCAGTTCTTC. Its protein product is CASSFSRQEQFF.

CDR3 in DNA: TGTGCCAGCAGCTTGGGGTTTCGGGCCCGCACAGATACGCAGTATTTT. Its protein product is CASSLGFRARTDTQYF. The chain carries TRBV7-9 and TRBJ2-3; D remains unclear. Germline CDR1 and CDR2: SEHNR and FQNEAQ (reference sequence). Trimming cost V 3 bases and J 1 base, with 14 bases left between them. The length of the CDR3 is 16 residues.

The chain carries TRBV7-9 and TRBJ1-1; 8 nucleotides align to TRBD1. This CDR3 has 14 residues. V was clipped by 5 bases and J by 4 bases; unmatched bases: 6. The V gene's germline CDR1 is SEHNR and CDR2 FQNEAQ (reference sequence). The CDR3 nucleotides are TGTGCCAGCAGCCCAAATACAGGGGGCACTGAAGCTTTCTTT. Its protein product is CASSPNTGGTEAFF.

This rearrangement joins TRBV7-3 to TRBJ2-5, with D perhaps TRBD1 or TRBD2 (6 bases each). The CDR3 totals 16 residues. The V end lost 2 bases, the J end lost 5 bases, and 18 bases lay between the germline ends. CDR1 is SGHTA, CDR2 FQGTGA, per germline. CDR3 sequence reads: CASSLRGRVSAETQYF. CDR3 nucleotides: TGTGCCAGCAGCTTACGGGGGCGGGTATCGGCGGAGACCCAGTACTTC.

Here the CDR3 reads CSARETGGAWGEQYF. The DNA of the CDR3 is TGCAGTGCTAGAGAGACAGGGGGCGCATGGGGCGAGCAGTACTTC. The chain employs TRBV20-1 and TRBJ2-7, with TRBD1 identical over 10 bases. Trimming took 0 bases from V and 6 from J; bases not matched to a gene: 8. Germline V lookup: CDR1 DFQATT, CDR2 SNEGSKA (reference sequence). The CDR3 totals 15 residues.

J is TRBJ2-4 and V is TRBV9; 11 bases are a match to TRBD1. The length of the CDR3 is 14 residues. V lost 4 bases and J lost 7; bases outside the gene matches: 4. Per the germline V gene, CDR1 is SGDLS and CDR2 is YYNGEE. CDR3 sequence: CASSPGQGGNIQYF. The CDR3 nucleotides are TGTGCCAGCAGCCCGGGACAGGGGGGGAACATTCAGTACTTC.

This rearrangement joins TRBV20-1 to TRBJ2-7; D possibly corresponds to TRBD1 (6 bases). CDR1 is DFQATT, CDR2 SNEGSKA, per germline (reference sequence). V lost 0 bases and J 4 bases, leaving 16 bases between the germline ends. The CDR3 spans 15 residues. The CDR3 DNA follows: TGCAGTGCTAGAGAGTGGGCCAGGGGCAGGTACGAGCAGTACTTC. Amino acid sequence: CSAREWARGRYEQYF.

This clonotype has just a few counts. The DNA of the CDR3 is TGTGCCAGCAGTGAAGAACTACAGGGGGGCTACACTGAAGCTTTCTTT. Protein: CASSEELQGGYTEAFF. The chain employs TRBV2 and TRBJ1-1; the match to TRBD1 covers 8 bases. Germline lookup yields CDR1 SNHLY and CDR2 FYNNEI. V trimming: 1 base; J trimming: 3 bases; junction bases outside the gene matches: 7. CDR3 length equals 16 residues.

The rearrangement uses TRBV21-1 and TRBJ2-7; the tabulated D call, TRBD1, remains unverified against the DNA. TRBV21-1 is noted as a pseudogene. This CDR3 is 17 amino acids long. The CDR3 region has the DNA TGTGCCAGCAGCAAACGGCGACGGGGCAGCGAAGCCTACGAGCAGTACTTC. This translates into CASSKRRRGSEAYEQYF.

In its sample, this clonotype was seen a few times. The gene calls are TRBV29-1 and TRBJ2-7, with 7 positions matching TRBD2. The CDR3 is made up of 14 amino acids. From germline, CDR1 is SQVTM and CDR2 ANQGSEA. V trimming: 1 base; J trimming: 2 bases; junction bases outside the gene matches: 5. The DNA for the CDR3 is TGCAGCGTTGAAGGCGGGAGTCTTACCTACGAGCAGTACTTC. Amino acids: CSVEGGSLTYEQYF.

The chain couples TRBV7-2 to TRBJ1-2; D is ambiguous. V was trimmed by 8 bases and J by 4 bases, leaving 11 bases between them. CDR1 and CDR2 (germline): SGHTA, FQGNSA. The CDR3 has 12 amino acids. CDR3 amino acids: CASRGRSYGYTF. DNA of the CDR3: TGTGCCAGCCGAGGACGTTCCTATGGCTACACCTTC.

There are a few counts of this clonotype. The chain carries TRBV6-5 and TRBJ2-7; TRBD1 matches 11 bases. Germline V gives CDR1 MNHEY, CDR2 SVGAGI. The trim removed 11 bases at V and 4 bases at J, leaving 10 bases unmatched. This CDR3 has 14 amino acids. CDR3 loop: CACQPGQGVYEQYF. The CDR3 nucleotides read TGTGCCTGCCAACCGGGACAGGGGGTGTACGAGCAGTACTTC.

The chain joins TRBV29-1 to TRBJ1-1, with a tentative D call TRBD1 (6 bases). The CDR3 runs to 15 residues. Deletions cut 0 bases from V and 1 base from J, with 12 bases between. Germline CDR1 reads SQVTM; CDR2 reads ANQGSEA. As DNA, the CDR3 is TGCAGCGTTGAAGATCTTCGGGGGGCGAACACTGAAGCTTTCTTT. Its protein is CSVEDLRGANTEAFF.

The CDR3 loop reads CAISQGGSYNEQFF. The CDR3 nucleotides are TGTGCCATCAGCCAAGGGGGCTCCTACAATGAGCAGTTCTTC. The chain uses TRBV10-3 and TRBJ2-1, with a possible D match to TRBD1 (6 bases). V shed 6 bases and J shed 0 bases, with 9 bases lying between them. The CDR3 totals 14 residues. Germline loops: CDR1 ENHRY, CDR2 SYGVKD.

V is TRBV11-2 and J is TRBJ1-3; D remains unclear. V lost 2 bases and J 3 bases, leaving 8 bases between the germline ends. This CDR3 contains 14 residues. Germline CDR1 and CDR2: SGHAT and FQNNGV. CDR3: CASSLKVYGNTIYF. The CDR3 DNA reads TGTGCCAGCAGCTTAAAGGTGTATGGAAACACCATATATTTT.

The CDR3, as DNA: TGTGCCAGCAGCTTTCTAGCCCAAGAGACCCAGTACTTC. Translated: CASSFLAQETQYF. V gene TRBV7-9 combines with J gene TRBJ2-5; tentative D call: TRBD2 (5 bases). CDR1 is SEHNR, CDR2 FQNEAQ, per germline (reference sequence). V lost 3 bases, J lost 1 base, and 6 bases lay in between. CDR3 length equals 13 residues.

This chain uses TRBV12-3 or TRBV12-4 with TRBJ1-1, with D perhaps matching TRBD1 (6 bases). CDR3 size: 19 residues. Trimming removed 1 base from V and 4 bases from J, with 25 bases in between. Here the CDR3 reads CASSLVRTYRESRGTEAFF. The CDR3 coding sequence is TGTGCCAGCAGTTTAGTCCGTACTTACAGGGAGAGTCGGGGCACTGAAGCTTTCTTT.